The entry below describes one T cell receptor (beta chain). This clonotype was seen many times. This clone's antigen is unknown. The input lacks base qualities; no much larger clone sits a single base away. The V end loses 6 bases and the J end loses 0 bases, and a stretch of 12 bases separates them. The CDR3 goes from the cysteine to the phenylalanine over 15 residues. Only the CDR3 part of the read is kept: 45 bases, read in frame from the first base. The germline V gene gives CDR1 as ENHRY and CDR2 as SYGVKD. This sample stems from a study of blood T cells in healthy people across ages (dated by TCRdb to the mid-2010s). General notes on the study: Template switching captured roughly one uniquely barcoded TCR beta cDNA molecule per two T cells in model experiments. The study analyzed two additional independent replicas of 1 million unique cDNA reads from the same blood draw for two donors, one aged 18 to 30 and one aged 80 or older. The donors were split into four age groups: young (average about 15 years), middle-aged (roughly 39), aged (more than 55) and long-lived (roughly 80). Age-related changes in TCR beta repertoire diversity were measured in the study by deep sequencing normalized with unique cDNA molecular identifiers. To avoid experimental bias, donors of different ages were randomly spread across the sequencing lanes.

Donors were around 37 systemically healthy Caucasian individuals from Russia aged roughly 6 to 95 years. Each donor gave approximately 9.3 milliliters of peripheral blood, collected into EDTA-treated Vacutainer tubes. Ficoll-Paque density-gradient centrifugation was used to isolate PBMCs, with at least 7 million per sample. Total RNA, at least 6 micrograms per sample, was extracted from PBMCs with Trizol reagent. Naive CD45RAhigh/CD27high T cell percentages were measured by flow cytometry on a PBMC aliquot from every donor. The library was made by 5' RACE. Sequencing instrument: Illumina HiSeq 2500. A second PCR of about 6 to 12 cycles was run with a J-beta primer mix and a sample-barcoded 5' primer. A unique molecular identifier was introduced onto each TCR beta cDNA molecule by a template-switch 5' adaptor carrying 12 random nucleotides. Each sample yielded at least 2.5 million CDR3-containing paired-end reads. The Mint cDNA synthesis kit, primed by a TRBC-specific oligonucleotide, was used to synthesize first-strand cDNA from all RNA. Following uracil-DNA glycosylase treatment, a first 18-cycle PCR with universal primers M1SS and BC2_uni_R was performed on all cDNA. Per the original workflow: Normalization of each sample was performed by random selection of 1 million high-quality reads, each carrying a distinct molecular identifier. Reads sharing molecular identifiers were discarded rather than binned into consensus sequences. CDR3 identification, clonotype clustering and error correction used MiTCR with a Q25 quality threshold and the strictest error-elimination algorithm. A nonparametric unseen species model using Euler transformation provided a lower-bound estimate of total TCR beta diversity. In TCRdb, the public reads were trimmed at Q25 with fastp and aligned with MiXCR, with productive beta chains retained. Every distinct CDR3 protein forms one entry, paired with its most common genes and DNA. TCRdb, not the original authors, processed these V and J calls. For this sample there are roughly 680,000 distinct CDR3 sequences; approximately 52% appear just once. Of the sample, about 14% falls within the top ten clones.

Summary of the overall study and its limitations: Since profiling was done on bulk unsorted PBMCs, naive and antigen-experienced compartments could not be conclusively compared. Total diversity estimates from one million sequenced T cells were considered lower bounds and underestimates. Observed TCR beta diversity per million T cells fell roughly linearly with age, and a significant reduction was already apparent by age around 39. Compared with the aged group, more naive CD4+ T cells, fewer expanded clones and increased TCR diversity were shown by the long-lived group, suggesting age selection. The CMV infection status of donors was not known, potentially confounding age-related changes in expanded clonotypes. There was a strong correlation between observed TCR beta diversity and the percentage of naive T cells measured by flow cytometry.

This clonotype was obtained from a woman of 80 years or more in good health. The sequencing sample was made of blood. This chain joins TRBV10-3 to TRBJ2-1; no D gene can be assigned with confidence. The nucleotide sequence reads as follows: TGTGCCATCAGCAAAGTCCCAAGCTCCTACAATGAGCAGTTCTTC. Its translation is CAISKVPSSYNEQFF.